One and the same sample provided the 14 T cell receptor beta chains below, sequenced in a study of T cell changes during pregnancy in multiple sclerosis. This table comes from immunoSEQ multiplex PCR, and its TCRdb copy is limited to in-frame clones, with some not included. The repertoire holds under 55,000 clones, with less than 95% as singletons. This specimen consisted of CD4+ T cells from peripheral blood mononuclear cells, obtained in the third trimester of pregnancy. The receptors were sampled from a female donor with multiple sclerosis, enrolled in a pregnancy study.

This clone was counted only a few times. V is TRBV7-8 and J is TRBJ2-7; possibly TRBD1 for D (5 bases). Trimming removed 1 base at V and 0 bases at J, with 13 bases between. Germline assignment: CDR1 SGHVS and CDR2 FQNEAQ. The CDR3 is 16 amino acids. DNA for the CDR3: TGTGCCAGCAGCTTAGAGCAGGGTTCCCTCTCCTACGAGCAGTACTTC. Its protein product is CASSLEQGSLSYEQYF.

The V gene is TRBV11-2, the J gene TRBJ1-1; D not resolved. The CDR3 runs 13 residues. Germline-derived CDR1 and CDR2 are SGHAT and FQNNGV. V was cut by 3 bases and J by 1 base, with 6 bases left in between. CDR3 bases: TGTGCCAGCAGCTTGAGGGAGAACACTGAAGCTTTCTTT. It specifies CASSLRENTEAFF.

As concerns this clone: The identical CDR3 is also encoded by other nucleotide sequences in the sample. The V call is TRBV27, the J call TRBJ2-7; 11 bases map to TRBD2. V was pared by 2 bases and J by 3 bases, with 0 bases of the junction left unmatched. Germline CDR1 and CDR2: MNHEY and SMNVEV (reference sequence). There are 14 residues in the CDR3. CDR3 in DNA: TGTGCCAGCAGTTTACTAGCGGGGGGCTACGAGCAGTACTTC. Its protein product is CASSLLAGGYEQYF.

This sequence joins TRBV7-2 and TRBJ2-5; possibly TRBD1 for D (6 bases). The V end was cut by 5 bases, the J end by 2 bases, with 15 bases between. The CDR3 is made up of 15 amino acids. Germline CDR1 SGHTA, CDR2 FQGNSA. The CDR3: CASSQGTLGQETQYF. The CDR3 nucleotides read TGTGCCAGCAGCCAGGGGACCCTGGGGCAAGAGACCCAGTACTTC.

The CDR3 loop is CASSVGAGTGSEKLFF. The CDR3 DNA sequence: TGTGCCAGCAGCGTAGGGGCCGGGACAGGGAGTGAAAAACTGTTTTTT. The chain joins TRBV9 to TRBJ1-4, with 9 bases lining up with TRBD1. The J segment lost 7 bases and the V segment lost 0 bases, leaving 7 bases of the junction unmatched. CDR1 and CDR2 (germline): SGDLS, YYNGEE. The CDR3 has 16 residues.

V is TRBV4-3 and J is TRBJ2-3, with D possibly TRBD1 on 5 matching bases. Germline-derived CDR1 and CDR2 are LGHNA and YSLEER. The CDR3 contains 15 residues. V lost 1 base and J lost 1, with 9 bases in between. In nucleotides, the CDR3 is TGCGCCAGCAGCCAAGGGCAGGGCGGCACAGATACGCAGTATTTT. Protein: CASSQGQGGTDTQYF.

The chain couples TRBV11-2 to TRBJ2-1; D is ambiguous. From germline, CDR1 is SGHAT and CDR2 FQNNGV. This CDR3 region has 13 residues. Trimming removed 2 bases from V and 6 bases from J, with 8 bases in between. In nucleotides, the CDR3 is TGTGCCAGCAGCTTAAGACTGCTCAATGAGCAGTTCTTC. It encodes CASSLRLLNEQFF.

J is TRBJ1-2 and V is TRBV13; 8 positions match TRBD1. The CDR3 has 16 amino acids. Trimming cost V 4 bases and J 8 bases; bases outside gene matches: 15. The germline gives CDR1 PRHDT, CDR2 FYEKMQ (reference sequence). CDR3 protein: CASSSRSGRGRKGYTF. The CDR3 DNA sequence: TGTGCCAGCAGCTCTAGGTCTGGCAGGGGGCGAAAAGGCTACACCTTC.

The J gene is TRBJ2-1, the V gene TRBV28; 11 nucleotides agree with TRBD1. After removal of 0 bases from V and 7 bases from J, the junction contained 2 bases not matched to a gene. Germline loops: CDR1 MDHEN, CDR2 SYDVKM. The CDR3 extends over 15 amino acids. The DNA of the CDR3 is TGTGCCAGCAGTTTATGGGGGACAGGGGGTAATGAGCAGTTCTTC. Amino acid sequence: CASSLWGTGGNEQFF.

The chain joins TRBV25-1 to TRBJ1-5; D remains ambiguous. The germline V gene has CDR1 MGHDK and CDR2 SYGVNS. V lost 4 bases to trimming and J lost 6 bases, with 13 bases between them. CDR3 length equals 14 residues. The CDR3 DNA is TGTGCCAGCAGTGGAGGGATTATCGGTCAGCCCCAGCATTTT. Translation gives CASSGGIIGQPQHF. Together with reference TRBV25-1 and TRBJ1-5, the CDR3 gives the full variable domain: EADIYQTPRYLVIGTGKKITLECSQTMGHDKMYWYQQDPGMELHLIHYSYGVNSTEKGDLSSESTVSRIRTEHFPLTLESARPSHTSQYLCASSGGIIGQPQHFGDGTRLSIL.

V gene TRBV4-3 combines with J gene TRBJ1-1; D not certain. Germline V gene sequence: CDR1 LGHNA, CDR2 YSLEER. The CDR3 has 13 residues. V lost 2 bases and J 1 base, leaving 5 bases between the germline ends. CDR3 coding DNA: TGCGCCAGCAGCCAAACGGGGAACACTGAAGCTTTCTTT. It is translated as CASSQTGNTEAFF.

The chain couples TRBV27 to TRBJ2-2; possibly TRBD2 for D (6 bases). CDR3 length: 13 residues. Germline V gene lookup returns CDR1 MNHEY and CDR2 SMNVEV (reference sequence). V lost 8 bases to trimming and J lost 3 bases, with 10 bases between them. In nucleotides, the CDR3 is TGTGCCAGCCAGGGACTTTACACCGGGGAGCTGTTTTTT. It specifies CASQGLYTGELFF.

This chain joins TRBV28 and TRBJ2-7, with 9 bases fitting TRBD1. After removal of 0 bases from V and 4 bases from J, the junction contained 13 bases not matched to a gene. Germline CDR1 reads MDHEN; CDR2 reads SYDVKM. This CDR3 has 18 residues. CDR3 protein: CASSLWERGQGKWYEQYF. In DNA form, the CDR3 reads TGTGCCAGCAGTTTATGGGAAAGAGGACAGGGGAAGTGGTACGAGCAGTACTTC.

The chain has TRBV4-1 and TRBJ2-7; a weak D match, TRBD2 (7 bases). Trimming removed 1 base at V and 3 bases at J, with 19 bases between. The length of the CDR3 is 17 residues. Germline V gene sequence: CDR1 MGHRA, CDR2 YSYEKL. The CDR3 here is CASSQALGGGGVYEQYF. Here the CDR3 DNA reads TGCGCCAGCAGCCAAGCCCTTGGCGGCGGGGGCGTCTACGAGCAGTACTTC.